In this sample, the clone carrying this T cell receptor (beta chain) turned up many times. J gave up 6 bases and V 2 bases, and 7 bases lay outside the gene matches. CDR3 length: 15 residues. Germline-derived CDR1 and CDR2 are SGHTA and FQGNSA. Amplification targeted the TCR beta CDR3 regions, with RNA transcripts as the source material. Second-round multiplex PCR followed a first-round RT-PCR using HTBI primers. TCRdb reprocessed the multiplex PCR reads with MiXCR, giving one entry per CDR3 protein. The sample has a few hundred thousand distinct CDR3 sequences, 15% seen once. Thyroid ultrasound, orbital computed tomography, TRAb, serum thyroxine and clinical symptoms formed the basis of diagnosis. The data are from a study of Graves' ophthalmopathy and Graves' hyperthyroidism.

The sequence was obtained from a woman between 18 and 30 years old with stable Graves' hyperthyroidism. The chain carries TRBV7-2 and TRBJ1-5; the match to TRBD1 covers 7 bases. The sequenced material came from peripheral blood. CDR3 DNA sequence: TGTGCCAGCAGCTTACAGACAGGGTGGACTCAGCCCCAGCATTTT. Protein: CASSLQTGWTQPQHF.